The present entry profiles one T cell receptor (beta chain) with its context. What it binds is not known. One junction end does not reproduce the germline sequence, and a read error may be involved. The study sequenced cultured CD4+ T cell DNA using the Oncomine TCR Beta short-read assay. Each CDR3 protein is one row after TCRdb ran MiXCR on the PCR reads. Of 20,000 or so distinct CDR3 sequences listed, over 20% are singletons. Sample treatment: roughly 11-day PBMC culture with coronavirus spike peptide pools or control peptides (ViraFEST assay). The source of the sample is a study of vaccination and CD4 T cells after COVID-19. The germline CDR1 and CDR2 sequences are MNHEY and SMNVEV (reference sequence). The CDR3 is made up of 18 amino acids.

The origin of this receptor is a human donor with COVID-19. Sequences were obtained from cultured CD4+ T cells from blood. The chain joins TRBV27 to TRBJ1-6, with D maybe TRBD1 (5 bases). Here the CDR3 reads CASSLSPGPSSYNLPLHF. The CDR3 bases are TGTGCCAGCAGTTTATCCCCAGGGCCGAGCTCCTATAATTTACCCCTCCACTTT.